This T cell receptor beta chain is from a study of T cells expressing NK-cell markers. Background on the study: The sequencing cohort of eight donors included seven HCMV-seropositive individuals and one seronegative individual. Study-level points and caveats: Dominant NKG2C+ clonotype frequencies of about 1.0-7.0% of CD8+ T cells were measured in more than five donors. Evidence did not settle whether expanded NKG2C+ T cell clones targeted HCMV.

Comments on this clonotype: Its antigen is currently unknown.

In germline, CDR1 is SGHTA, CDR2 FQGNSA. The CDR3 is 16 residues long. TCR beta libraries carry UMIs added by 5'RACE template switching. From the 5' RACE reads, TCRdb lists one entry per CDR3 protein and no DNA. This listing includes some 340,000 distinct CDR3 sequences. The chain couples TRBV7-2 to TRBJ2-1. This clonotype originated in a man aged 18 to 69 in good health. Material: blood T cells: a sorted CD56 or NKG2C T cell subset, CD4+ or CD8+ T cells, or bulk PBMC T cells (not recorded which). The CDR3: CASSLWVASSYNEQFF.